This T cell receptor beta chain was documented in a study of blood T cell repertoires in COVID-19. Study in general: COVID-19 samples, acute and convalescent, were from the United States, Italy and Spain. The cDNA or gDNA used as material had been derived from T cells, B-cell-depleted T cells, or PBMCs.

CDR3 length: 14 residues. Germline lookup yields CDR1 MNHEY and CDR2 SMNVEV (reference sequence). Trimming stripped 8 bases from V and 8 bases from J, with 18 bases between. Profiling relied on immunoSEQ multiplex PCR, and the TCRdb table lists in-frame clones only, not all of them. The sample lists some 150,000 clones, about four fifths occurring once. The V and J genes are TRBV27 and TRBJ1-4; no clear D gene. Material: peripheral blood. This clonotype was obtained from a man aged 35 to 55 who had recovered from COVID-19. DNA for the CDR3: TGTGCCAGCGCATTGGGGAGAACCAACGAAAAACTGTTTTTT. This sequence encodes CASALGRTNEKLFF.